Given below is one T cell receptor (beta chain) in context. The sample comes from a study of T-cell memory formation after mild COVID-19. Each CDR3 protein gets one entry after TCRdb re-called the 5' RACE reads with MiXCR. The sample carries around 390,000 distinct CDR3 sequences, about 16% recorded once. The CDR3 is 12 residues long. The germline V gene encodes CDR1 SGHRS and CDR2 YFSETQ. The V and J ends lost 5 bases and 5 bases, in that order; junction bases with no gene match: 3. Sequenced: PBMCs or a T cell subset sorted from them (not recorded which). The chain carries TRBV5-1 and TRBJ2-7; 8 nucleotides agree with TRBD1. This receptor was obtained from a man between 18 and 29 years old who had mild COVID-19 (a few samples of this study predate the infection). Cell type and time point are not known. CDR3 loop: CASRMTGDEQYF. The CDR3 DNA is TGCGCCAGCAGAATGACAGGGGACGAGCAGTACTTC. The complete variable domain, with remaining parts taken from reference TRBV5-1 and TRBJ2-7, reads KAGVTQTPRYLIKTRGQQVTLSCSPISGHRSVSWYQQTPGQGLQFLFEYFSETQRNKGNFPGRFSGRQFSNSRSEMNVSTLELGDSALYLCASRMTGDEQYFGPGTRLTVT.